The TCR beta chain described here comes from a study of blood T cell repertoires in COVID-19. The V gene's germline CDR1 is SGHDT and CDR2 YYEEEE. The J segment lost 4 bases and the V segment lost 5 bases, leaving 7 bases of the junction unmatched. The CDR3 length is 14 residues. TCRdb keeps only in-frame clones here, not all; method: immunoSEQ multiplex PCR. This table has under 200,000 clones, roughly 90% appearing once. The sample taken for sequencing was PBMCs or T cells enriched from blood (not recorded which). The TCR sequence derives from a woman between 50 and 59 years old who had recovered from COVID-19. This chain uses TRBV5-6 with TRBJ1-1, with 8 positions matching TRBD1. This CDR3 is CASRPGTGGTEAFF. CDR3 coding DNA: TGTGCCAGCAGACCGGGTACAGGGGGCACTGAAGCTTTCTTT.